Listed here are 6 T cell receptor beta chains from one sample, sequenced in a study of early T cells in non-severe SARS-CoV-2 infection. TCRdb re-derived calls from the 5' RACE reads in MiXCR, one entry per CDR3 protein. The sample lists 50,000 to 65,000 distinct CDR3 sequences, around 13% occurring once. What was sequenced was whole blood. All receptors come from an adult who was a healthcare worker with PCR-confirmed SARS-CoV-2 infection or an uninfected control (not recorded which).

This clonotype was seen more than once but under ten times. V is TRBV6-1 and J is TRBJ1-6, with 7 bases fitting TRBD1. Germline CDR1 MNHNS, CDR2 SASEGT. The CDR3 has 15 residues. Germline trimming cut 0 bases from V and 10 bases from J; bases unmatched to any gene: 6. In DNA, the CDR3 is TGTGCCAGCAGTGAAGCGCAGGGGGGAGGGTCACCCCTCCACTTT. Protein sequence: CASSEAQGGGSPLHF.

This chain joins TRBV5-1 and TRBJ2-7; 7 positions agree with TRBD2. In germline, CDR1 is SGHRS, CDR2 YFSETQ. V trimming: 4 bases; J trimming: 1 base; junction bases outside the gene matches: 11. This CDR3 is 16 amino acids long. The CDR3: CASSLTTGGRSYEQYF. DNA of the CDR3: TGCGCCAGCAGCCTCACAACCGGGGGGAGGTCCTACGAGCAGTACTTC.

The count of this clonotype is one. V is TRBV2 and J is TRBJ2-7, with D maybe TRBD1 (5 bases). CDR3 length equals 12 residues. The V gene lost 6 bases and the J gene lost 6 bases, with 12 bases spanning the gap. Germline lookup yields CDR1 SNHLY and CDR2 FYNNEI. The CDR3 DNA reads as TGTGCCAGCAGGGACAAGGTCCTCGAGCAGTACTTC. Translated, it gives CASRDKVLEQYF.

The chain joins TRBV19 to TRBJ1-2; 7 bases are shared with TRBD1. The V and J ends lost 4 bases and 6 bases, in that order; junction bases with no gene match: 8. Looked up from germline, CDR1 is LNHDA and CDR2 is SQIVND (reference sequence). The CDR3 is made up of 14 amino acids. The CDR3 bases are TGTGCCAGTAGTAGGGGCAGGGGGAGCGATGGCTACACCTTC. This translates into CASSRGRGSDGYTF. The variable domain in full, with the rest retrieved from reference TRBV19 and TRBJ1-2, is DGGITQSPKYLFRKEGQNVTLSCEQNLNHDAMYWYRQDPGQGLRLIYYSQIVNDFQKGDIAEGYSVSREKKESFPLTVTSAQKNPTAFYLCASSRGRGSDGYTFGSGTRLTVV.

The V and J genes are TRBV6-1 and TRBJ1-5; D remains ambiguous. The germline V and J ends were trimmed by 5 bases and 1 base, with 12 bases remaining between them. The CDR3 extends over 15 amino acids. Germline values: CDR1 MNHNS, CDR2 SASEGT. CDR3 DNA sequence: TGTGCCAGCAGTCATGCGGGAGGCAGCAATCAGCCCCAGCATTTT. As protein: CASSHAGGSNQPQHF.

The genes are TRBV12-5 and TRBJ2-6; D remains ambiguous. The CDR3 spans 15 residues. V lost 8 bases to trimming and J lost 0 bases, with 11 bases between them. The germline gives CDR1 LGHNT, CDR2 FRNRAP. This CDR3 reads CASTVSTSGANVLTF. In DNA form, the CDR3 reads TGTGCTAGTACGGTCAGCACCTCTGGGGCCAACGTCCTGACTTTC.